A selection of T cell receptor beta chains follows, all from one sample in a study of T cell clones after liver transplantation. This table comes from immunoSEQ multiplex PCR, and its TCRdb copy is limited to in-frame clones, with some not included. The sample holds approximately 10,000 clones, roughly 70% seen once. This specimen consisted of CD4+ T cells from blood, obtained about 2.5 years after liver transplant. Every receptor here comes from a human patient who received a liver transplant. The T cells may come from the graft donor. Both conserved end residues are part of each CDR3. A D gene is named only where the DNA matches it firmly. The listing skips clone size in some rows; elsewhere it reads once, few, many or a size class.

CDR3 DNA: TGTGCCAGCAGCTTCCCCCTAGCGGGAGGAACTAGCACAGATACGCAGTATTTT
CDR3 protein: CASSFPLAGGTSTDTQYF
clone size: -
V gene: TRBV7-6
D gene: TRBD2
J gene: TRBJ2-3

CDR3 DNA: TGTGCCAGCAGTTCTCCTTATACAGGGGGCGCGACACCCCTCCACTTT
CDR3 protein: CASSSPYTGGATPLHF
clone size: -
V gene: TRBV28
D gene: TRBD1
J gene: TRBJ1-6

CDR3 DNA: TGCGCCAGCAGGACTCGCGGGGGCCTCAATCATAACACAGATACGCAGTATTTT
CDR3 protein: CASRTRGGLNHNTDTQYF
clone size: -
V gene: TRBV10-1
D gene: -
J gene: TRBJ2-3

CDR3 DNA: TGTGCCAGCAGCTCCGGGACAGGGGTTGACACTGAAGCTTTCTTT
CDR3 protein: CASSSGTGVDTEAFF
clone size: -
V gene: TRBV5-6
D gene: TRBD1
J gene: TRBJ1-1

CDR3 DNA: TGTGCCAGCAGCTTAGGATTGGGCCTCAATCAGCCCCAGCATTTT
CDR3 protein: CASSLGLGLNQPQHF
clone size: -
V gene: TRBV7-2
D gene: -
J gene: TRBJ1-5

CDR3 DNA: TGTGCCAGCAGTTACTCTGTTGGGAAGGGCTACACCTTC
CDR3 protein: CASSYSVGKGYTF
clone size: -
V gene: TRBV6-5
D gene: -
J gene: TRBJ1-2

CDR3 DNA: TGCGCCAGCAGCCAAGATTTCAGTTCCTACAATGAGCAGTTCTTC
CDR3 protein: CASSQDFSSYNEQFF
clone size: -
V gene: TRBV4-3
D gene: -
J gene: TRBJ2-1

CDR3 DNA: TGTGCCAGTAGTAACAGGGGTGGTAACAATGAGCAGTTCTTC
CDR3 protein: CASSNRGGNNEQFF
clone size: -
V gene: TRBV19
D gene: TRBD1
J gene: TRBJ2-1

CDR3 DNA: TGTGCCATCAGTGACCCGGGGTCTTGGGTGGGGAGTGAAGCTTTCTTT
CDR3 protein: CAISDPGSWVGSEAFF
clone size: -
V gene: TRBV10-3
D gene: -
J gene: TRBJ1-1

CDR3 DNA: TGTGCCAGCAGTGAATCAGGGACAGGTTTGGACACTGAAGCTTTCTTT
CDR3 protein: CASSESGTGLDTEAFF
clone size: -
V gene: TRBV25-1
D gene: TRBD1
J gene: TRBJ1-1

CDR3 DNA: TGTGCCATCAGTCAGGTTTTACGAGAGACCCAGTACTTC
CDR3 protein: CAISQVLRETQYF
clone size: -
V gene: TRBV10-3
D gene: -
J gene: TRBJ2-5

CDR3 DNA: TGTGCCAGCAGCTTGGTTAGCGGGACTGCTGAGCAGTTCTTC
CDR3 protein: CASSLVSGTAEQFF
clone size: -
V gene: TRBV5-5
D gene: TRBD2
J gene: TRBJ2-1

CDR3 DNA: TGTGCCAGCAGTTTAGTGGGAGCGGCTAGCGGGGGGGCTAGGACAGATACGCAGTATTTT
CDR3 protein: CASSLVGAASGGARTDTQYF
clone size: -
V gene: TRBV27
D gene: TRBD2
J gene: TRBJ2-3

CDR3 DNA: TGTGCCACCAGCAGGGAAATAGGGCACGAGCAGTACTTC
CDR3 protein: CATSREIGHEQYF
clone size: -
V gene: TRBV15
D gene: -
J gene: TRBJ2-7

CDR3 DNA: TGTGCCAGCAGCCAGGATCGGGGGACCTTGAACACTGAAGCTTTCTTT
CDR3 protein: CASSQDRGTLNTEAFF
clone size: once
V gene: TRBV5-6
D gene: -
J gene: TRBJ1-1

CDR3 DNA: TGTGCCAGAATTCGCCGGGGGCGCCAAGAGACCCAGTACTTC
CDR3 protein: CARIRRGRQETQYF
clone size: -
V gene: TRBV5-5
D gene: -
J gene: TRBJ2-5

CDR3 DNA: TGCGCCAGCAAGGCTTCTGGGGGGAGCTCCTACGAGCAGTACTTC
CDR3 protein: CASKASGGSSYEQYF
clone size: -
V gene: TRBV23-1
D gene: -
J gene: TRBJ2-7

CDR3 DNA: TGTGCCAGCAGCGTACATGGGGCCTCAACTAATGAAAAACTGTTTTTT
CDR3 protein: CASSVHGASTNEKLFF
clone size: few
V gene: TRBV9
D gene: -
J gene: TRBJ1-4

CDR3 DNA: TGTGCCAGCAGCGTCGAATTAGTTGTGAACAATGAGCAGTTCTTC
CDR3 protein: CASSVELVVNNEQFF
clone size: -
V gene: TRBV5-6
D gene: -
J gene: TRBJ2-1

CDR3 DNA: TGTGCCAGCAGCTTAGGGGCCAGTGAAGCTTTCTTT
CDR3 protein: CASSLGASEAFF
clone size: -
V gene: TRBV11-2
D gene: -
J gene: TRBJ1-1

CDR3 DNA: TGTGCCAGCAGCCCCGAAAACACAGATACGCAGTATTTT
CDR3 protein: CASSPENTDTQYF
clone size: -
V gene: TRBV13
D gene: -
J gene: TRBJ2-3

CDR3 DNA: TGTGCCAGCAGCGTAGGGGGAAGCACAGATACGCAGTATTTT
CDR3 protein: CASSVGGSTDTQYF
clone size: -
V gene: TRBV9
D gene: -
J gene: TRBJ2-3

CDR3 DNA: TGTGCCAGCAGCACAGGGAAACAAGAGACCCAGTACTTC
CDR3 protein: CASSTGKQETQYF
clone size: once
V gene: TRBV6-5
D gene: -
J gene: TRBJ2-5

CDR3 DNA: TGTGCCAGCAGCTTAGGGGGGACACCCCCTAACTATGGCTACACCTTC
CDR3 protein: CASSLGGTPPNYGYTF
clone size: -
V gene: TRBV7-9
D gene: -
J gene: TRBJ1-2

CDR3 DNA: TGTGCCACCCGGACAGCCGTGGGTTCCTACAATGAGCAGTTCTTC
CDR3 protein: CATRTAVGSYNEQFF
clone size: -
V gene: TRBV4-2
D gene: -
J gene: TRBJ2-1

CDR3 DNA: TGTGCCAGCAGCTTAGCAGGCAGGGGGCTTAAGAATGAGCAGTTCTTC
CDR3 protein: CASSLAGRGLKNEQFF
clone size: -
V gene: TRBV7-2
D gene: TRBD1
J gene: TRBJ2-1

CDR3 DNA: TGTGCCAGCAGATGGACAGGGGGGCTCTATGGCTACACCTTC
CDR3 protein: CASRWTGGLYGYTF
clone size: -
V gene: TRBV5-6
D gene: TRBD1
J gene: TRBJ1-2

CDR3 DNA: TGTGCCACGCAAAGGCCCCTCCGAGGGAGAGGGAATGAGCAGTTCTTC
CDR3 protein: CATQRPLRGRGNEQFF
clone size: -
V gene: TRBV19
D gene: -
J gene: TRBJ2-1

CDR3 DNA: TGTGCCAGCAGTCATCGACTAGCGAAAGATACAGATACGCAGTATTTT
CDR3 protein: CASSHRLAKDTDTQYF
clone size: -
V gene: TRBV6-6
D gene: TRBD2
J gene: TRBJ2-3

CDR3 DNA: TGTGCCAGCAGCTCAATTGACAGGGGGGCCCTATCTGGGGCCAACGTCCTGACTTTC
CDR3 protein: CASSSIDRGALSGANVLTF
clone size: -
V gene: TRBV5-6
D gene: TRBD1
J gene: TRBJ2-6

CDR3 DNA: TGTGCCAGCAGTTACAGGGGGTTCACTGAAGCTTTCTTT
CDR3 protein: CASSYRGFTEAFF
clone size: -
V gene: TRBV6-5
D gene: -
J gene: TRBJ1-1

CDR3 DNA: TGTGCCAGCAGGGAGAGCGGGGGGGTTAAAGATACGCAGTATTTT
CDR3 protein: CASRESGGVKDTQYF
clone size: -
V gene: TRBV7-2
D gene: TRBD2
J gene: TRBJ2-3

CDR3 DNA: TGTGCCTGGAGCGGGGGACAGAAAAACACCGGGGAGCTGTTTTTT
CDR3 protein: CAWSGGQKNTGELFF
clone size: -
V gene: TRBV30
D gene: -
J gene: TRBJ2-2

CDR3 DNA: TGCGCCAGCAGCTTGGAAGGACAGGGGGCAATTGGCTACACCTTC
CDR3 protein: CASSLEGQGAIGYTF
clone size: -
V gene: TRBV5-1
D gene: TRBD1
J gene: TRBJ1-2

CDR3 DNA: TGTGCCAGCAGCTTGGCCGGGACAGGGCATTCACCCCTCCACTTT
CDR3 protein: CASSLAGTGHSPLHF
clone size: few
V gene: TRBV5-6
D gene: TRBD1
J gene: TRBJ1-6

CDR3 DNA: TGTGCCAGCAGCTTGGAACAGGGCCCCTACGAGCAGTACTTC
CDR3 protein: CASSLEQGPYEQYF
clone size: -
V gene: TRBV5-4
D gene: -
J gene: TRBJ2-7

CDR3 DNA: TGTGCCAGCAGTTACTCACGCGGGAGCGTCGACGGGGAGCTGTTTTTT
CDR3 protein: CASSYSRGSVDGELFF
clone size: -
V gene: TRBV6-9
D gene: TRBD2
J gene: TRBJ2-2

CDR3 DNA: TGTGCCAGCAGCCCTATGGGAGATACGCAGTATTTT
CDR3 protein: CASSPMGDTQYF
clone size: few
V gene: TRBV13
D gene: -
J gene: TRBJ2-3

CDR3 DNA: TGCGCCAGCAGCTTGACAGGATCTTACGAGCAGTACTTC
CDR3 protein: CASSLTGSYEQYF
clone size: -
V gene: TRBV5-1
D gene: -
J gene: TRBJ2-7

CDR3 DNA: TGTGCCAGCAGCGCGCGGACAGGCCACATCAATGAGCAGTTCTTC
CDR3 protein: CASSARTGHINEQFF
clone size: -
V gene: TRBV7-9
D gene: TRBD1
J gene: TRBJ2-1

CDR3 DNA: TGCGCCAGCAGCCGAGCGGGGGAGGAAGCTTTCTTT
CDR3 protein: CASSRAGEEAFF
clone size: few
V gene: TRBV4-3
D gene: -
J gene: TRBJ1-1

CDR3 DNA: TGTGCCAGCAGCCACCTCGACTCGGGCACCGGGGAGCTGTTTTTT
CDR3 protein: CASSHLDSGTGELFF
clone size: -
V gene: TRBV7-9
D gene: -
J gene: TRBJ2-2

CDR3 DNA: TGCGCCAGCAGCGGACAGCGGAACACTGAAGCTTTCTTT
CDR3 protein: CASSGQRNTEAFF
clone size: -
V gene: TRBV10-1
D gene: -
J gene: TRBJ1-1

CDR3 DNA: TGTGCCAGCAGTTTATCCAGGCCAGATACGCAGTATTTT
CDR3 protein: CASSLSRPDTQYF
clone size: medium-sized
V gene: TRBV27
D gene: -
J gene: TRBJ2-3

CDR3 DNA: TGCGCCAGCGCCCCCGGGTTGGGAGGGGAGCTGTTTTTT
CDR3 protein: CASAPGLGGELFF
clone size: -
V gene: TRBV4-1
D gene: -
J gene: TRBJ2-2

CDR3 DNA: TGCGCCAGCAGCTTGGGGACACCTAACTATGGCTACACCTTC
CDR3 protein: CASSLGTPNYGYTF
clone size: large
V gene: TRBV5-1
D gene: -
J gene: TRBJ1-2

CDR3 DNA: TGTGCCAGCAGCTTCAATGTAGCGGGGGGCTTCAACCCCTCCTACAATGAGCAGTTCTTC
CDR3 protein: CASSFNVAGGFNPSYNEQFF
clone size: -
V gene: TRBV7-8
D gene: TRBD2
J gene: TRBJ2-1

CDR3 DNA: TGCGCCAGCAGCCAAGCAGGGAACGATAATTCACCCCTCCACTTT
CDR3 protein: CASSQAGNDNSPLHF
clone size: -
V gene: TRBV4-1
D gene: -
J gene: TRBJ1-6

CDR3 DNA: TGCGCCAGCAGCCAAGATGACACCGGGGAGCTGTTTTTT
CDR3 protein: CASSQDDTGELFF
clone size: -
V gene: TRBV4-1
D gene: -
J gene: TRBJ2-2

CDR3 DNA: TGTGCCATCAGTGTTGCGGCCAACGAGGGTGAGCAGTTCTTC
CDR3 protein: CAISVAANEGEQFF
clone size: -
V gene: TRBV10-3
D gene: -
J gene: TRBJ2-1

CDR3 DNA: TGTGCCAGCAGCGGTGGTGTTGGCATGGCCCAGTACTTC
CDR3 protein: CASSGGVGMAQYF
clone size: medium-sized
V gene: TRBV9
D gene: -
J gene: TRBJ2-5

CDR3 DNA: TGTGCCAGCAAAGGCGGTGAGACCCAGTACTTC
CDR3 protein: CASKGGETQYF
clone size: -
V gene: TRBV27
D gene: -
J gene: TRBJ2-5